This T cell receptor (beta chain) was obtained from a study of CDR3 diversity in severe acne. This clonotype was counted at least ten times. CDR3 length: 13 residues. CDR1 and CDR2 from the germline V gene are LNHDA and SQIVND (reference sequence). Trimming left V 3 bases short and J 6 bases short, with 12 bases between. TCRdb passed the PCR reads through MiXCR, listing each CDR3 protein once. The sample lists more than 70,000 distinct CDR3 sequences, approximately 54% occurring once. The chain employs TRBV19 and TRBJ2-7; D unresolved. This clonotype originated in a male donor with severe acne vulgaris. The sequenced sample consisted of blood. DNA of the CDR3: TGTGCCAGTAGTATTTCAACAATCCTCGAGCAGTACTTC. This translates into CASSISTILEQYF.